These 17 T cell receptor beta chains share one sample of origin, sequenced in a study of blood T cell repertoires in COVID-19. Method: immunoSEQ multiplex PCR; TCRdb's copy keeps in-frame clones and lacks some. The sample lists 140,000 to 150,000 clones; around 82% were seen once. Material: peripheral blood. The receptor set was obtained from a woman aged 50 to 60 with acute or convalescent COVID-19.

This chain connects TRBV18 to TRBJ2-2; tentative D call: TRBD1 (5 bases). Trimming took 1 base from V and 0 from J, leaving 12 bases between them. CDR3 length equals 17 residues. Germline V CDR1 and CDR2: KGHSH, LQKENI. As DNA, the CDR3 is TGTGCCAGCTCACCACGGGTGGGGCAGGCGAACACCGGGGAGCTGTTTTTT. It codes for CASSPRVGQANTGELFF.

The chain employs TRBV27 and TRBJ1-1, with TRBD1 identical over 11 bases. The CDR3 consists of 17 residues. The J segment lost 1 base and the V segment lost 6 bases, leaving 10 bases of the junction unmatched. Germline loops: CDR1 MNHEY, CDR2 SMNVEV (reference sequence). DNA for the CDR3: TGTGCCAGCAGAACGGGACAGGGGGGGGGTGGGAACACTGAAGCTTTCTTT. Translation gives CASRTGQGGGGNTEAFF.

This chain connects TRBV19 to TRBJ1-6; 8 positions match TRBD1. The junction had 12 bases not matched to a gene; V was cut back by 10 bases and J by 10 bases. CDR1 and CDR2 from the germline V gene are LNHDA and SQIVND (reference sequence). The CDR3 loop spans 14 amino acids. Written as DNA, the CDR3 is TGTGCCACCAAGAACCAGGGGGCCCACTCACCCCTCCACTTT. Amino acids: CATKNQGAHSPLHF.

The J gene is TRBJ2-7, the V gene TRBV7-9, with 10 bases matching TRBD1. Looked up from germline, CDR1 is SEHNR and CDR2 is FQNEAQ (reference sequence). There are 14 residues in the CDR3. Unmatched junction bases numbered 3, after V lost 2 bases and J lost 5 bases. The CDR3 region is CASSLNGQGDEQYF. The CDR3 DNA is TGTGCCAGCAGCTTAAACGGACAGGGGGACGAGCAGTACTTC.

This chain connects TRBV28 to TRBJ1-1; the match to TRBD1 covers 7 bases. From germline, CDR1 is MDHEN and CDR2 SYDVKM. CDR3 length equals 15 residues. V lost 5 bases and J lost 3; bases outside the gene matches: 9. CDR3 region: CASSIEGAADTEAFF. The CDR3 nucleotides read TGTGCCAGCAGTATTGAGGGGGCGGCGGACACTGAAGCTTTCTTT.

The chain links TRBV10-3 to TRBJ2-3; 7 bases agree with TRBD2. Germline V lookup: CDR1 ENHRY, CDR2 SYGVKD. This CDR3 spans 18 amino acids. Losses at the gene ends were 0 bases for V and 0 bases for J; bases not matched to a gene: 9. The CDR3 protein is CAISESIVAGVSTDTQYF. In DNA, the CDR3 is TGTGCCATCAGTGAGTCGATTGTGGCGGGGGTTAGCACAGATACGCAGTATTTT.

The chain is built from TRBV2 and TRBJ2-1; perhaps TRBD2 as D (7 bases). The V and J ends lost 6 bases and 5 bases respectively, with 11 bases between them. The CDR3 contains 13 residues. From germline, CDR1 is SNHLY and CDR2 FYNNEI. CDR3 nucleotide sequence: TGTGCCAGCAGGACGGGGGGCAACAATGAGCAGTTCTTC. This codes for CASRTGGNNEQFF. Filled out from reference TRBV2 and TRBJ2-1, the complete variable domain reads EPEVTQTPSHQVTQMGQEVILRCVPISNHLYFYWYRQILGQKVEFLVSFYNNEISEKSEIFDDQFSVERPDGSNFTLKIRSTKLEDSAMYFCASRTGGNNEQFFGPGTRLTVL.

The chain couples TRBV27 to TRBJ1-2; TRBD1 agrees at 10 bases. The CDR3 runs 16 residues. CDR1 and CDR2 (germline): MNHEY, SMNVEV (reference sequence). V lost 2 bases, J lost 4 bases, and 7 bases stayed unmatched. In nucleotides, the CDR3 is TGTGCCAGCAGTTTAAAGACAGGGGGCGTCGGCTATGGCTACACCTTC. The encoded protein is CASSLKTGGVGYGYTF.

The rearrangement links TRBV4-1 to TRBJ2-3, with 9 bases that match TRBD2. V shed 0 bases and J 6 bases; nucleotides not matched to a gene: 10. The CDR3 runs to 17 residues. CDR1 and CDR2 (germline): MGHRA, YSYEKL. CDR3 nucleotide sequence: TGCGCCAGCAGCCAAGAGGGGGCTAGCGGGGCCTCGGATACGCAGTATTTT. Protein sequence: CASSQEGASGASDTQYF.

This chain connects TRBV3-1 (or the pseudogene TRBV3-2) to TRBJ1-5, with TRBD1 matching 7 bases. The germline V gene encodes CDR1 LGHDT and CDR2 YNNKEL (reference sequence). J was trimmed by 7 bases and V by 3 bases; bases with no gene match: 9. The CDR3 has 15 amino acids. The CDR3 coding sequence is TGTGCCAGCAGCCAGCAGACAGGGAGCGGGCAGCCCCAGCATTTT. Translating it yields CASSQQTGSGQPQHF.

This chain uses TRBV6-2 or TRBV6-3 with TRBJ1-2; 7 nucleotides agree with TRBD1. The germline gives CDR1 MNHEY, CDR2 SVGEGT. Unmatched junction bases numbered 2, after V lost 5 bases and J lost 5 bases. The CDR3 contains 12 residues. CDR3 protein: CASSRQGYGYTF. The CDR3 DNA reads TGTGCCAGCAGTCGACAGGGATATGGCTACACCTTC.

J is TRBJ1-2 and V is TRBV3-1 (or the pseudogene TRBV3-2); a possible D gene is TRBD1 (5 bases). V lost 3 bases, J lost 4 bases, and 21 bases lay in between. Germline V gene sequence: CDR1 LGHDT, CDR2 YNNKEL (reference sequence). There are 17 residues in the CDR3. The CDR3 reads CASSQFRGTGGSYGYTF. The CDR3, as DNA: TGTGCCAGCAGCCAGTTCAGAGGGACCGGGGGATCCTATGGCTACACCTTC.

The rearrangement uses TRBV3-1 (or the pseudogene TRBV3-2) and TRBJ1-1, with D maybe TRBD1 (5 bases). V was pared by 2 bases and J by 4 bases, with 11 bases between. The CDR3 covers 14 residues. The germline CDR1 and CDR2 sequences are LGHDT and YNNKEL (reference sequence). This CDR3 is CASSQTTGSTEAFF. DNA for the CDR3: TGTGCCAGCAGCCAAACAACAGGCTCCACTGAAGCTTTCTTT.

The chain recombines TRBV9 with TRBJ2-1; 12 positions match TRBD2. The CDR3 contains 16 residues. The V gene end was trimmed by 3 bases and the J gene end by 5 bases; junction bases not matched to a gene: 6. Per the germline V gene, CDR1 is SGDLS and CDR2 is YYNGEE. The CDR3 protein is CASSALGLAGNNEQFF. CDR3 nucleotide sequence: TGTGCCAGCAGCGCGTTGGGACTAGCGGGTAACAATGAGCAGTTCTTC.

The CDR3 protein is CASSFLGAGTGELFF. As DNA, the CDR3 is TGTGCCAGCAGCTTCTTGGGGGCGGGTACCGGGGAGCTGTTTTTT. The chain recombines TRBV5-6 with TRBJ2-2; D is perhaps TRBD1 (6 bases). The CDR3 extends over 15 amino acids. From germline, CDR1 is SGHDT and CDR2 YYEEEE. V was cut by 2 bases and J by 5 bases, with 13 bases left in between.

V usage is TRBV4-2 and J usage is TRBJ1-1, with D unclear. The ends were cut back, 0 bases at V and 5 bases at J, with 13 bases in the middle. CDR3 length: 15 residues. Germline CDR1 LGHNA, CDR2 YNFKEQ. CDR3 region: CASSQEGHGETEAFF. As DNA, the CDR3 is TGTGCCAGCAGCCAAGAGGGCCACGGGGAAACTGAAGCTTTCTTT.

This rearrangement joins TRBV12-3 or TRBV12-4 to TRBJ1-5; D is uncertain. Trimming took off 0 bases at V and 5 bases at J, with 5 bases between the two ends. The CDR3 loop spans 13 amino acids. The CDR3 sequence: CASSLALDQPQHF. CDR3 DNA: TGTGCCAGCAGTTTAGCGCTAGATCAGCCCCAGCATTTT.